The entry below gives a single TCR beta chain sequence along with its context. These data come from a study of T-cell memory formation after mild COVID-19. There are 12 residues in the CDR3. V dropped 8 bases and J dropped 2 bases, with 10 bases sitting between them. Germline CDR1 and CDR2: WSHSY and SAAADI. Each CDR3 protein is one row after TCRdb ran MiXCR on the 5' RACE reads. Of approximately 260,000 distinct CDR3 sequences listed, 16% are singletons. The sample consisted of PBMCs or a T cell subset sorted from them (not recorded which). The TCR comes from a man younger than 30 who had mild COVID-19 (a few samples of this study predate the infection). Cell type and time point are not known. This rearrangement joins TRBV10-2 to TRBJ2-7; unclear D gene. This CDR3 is CASQDQTYEQYF. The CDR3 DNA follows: TGCGCCAGCCAGGACCAGACCTACGAGCAGTACTTC.